Reported below is one T cell receptor (beta chain). Its antigen is still unknown. The sample originates from a study of CXCR3-negative and CXCR3-positive naive CD8 T cells. In the study overall: Across all libraries, TRB reads numbered around 140 million, with about 1.5 +/- 0.3 million in each library. The study, taken as a whole, reports: Sequencing showed both naive subsets with comparably high diversity, and memory CD8+ cells much lower. TRB CDR3s were more hydrophobic in CXCR3-positive than in CXCR3-negative naive cells. Similar TRBV-TRBJ gene usage was seen in naive CXCR3-negative and CXCR3-positive cells, but not in memory cells.

CDR3 size: 13 residues. The germline CDR1 and CDR2 sequences are MDHEN and SYDVKM. TRB cDNA libraries were made by UMI-labeled 5' RACE. TCRdb re-called the 5' RACE reads, yielding one record per CDR3 amino acid sequence without DNA. Here the sample table reports 150,000 to 180,000 distinct CDR3 sequences. Sequencing was carried out using naive CXCR3+ CD8+ T cells from blood. The subset was: CD45RO-CCR7+CD27+CD95- naive CD8+ T cells expressing CXCR3 (TNR3+). The J gene is TRBJ1-4, the V gene TRBV28. The source of this sequence is a human donor in good health. Some clones in this sample may be carry-over from other donors' samples. CDR3 loop: CASSFAGNEKLFF. Full variable domain (remainder filled in from reference TRBV28 and TRBJ1-4): DVKVTQSSRYLVKRTGEKVFLECVQDMDHENMFWYRQDPGLGLRLIYFSYDVKMKEKGDIPEGYSVSREKKERFSLILESASTNQTSMYLCASSFAGNEKLFFGSGTQLSVL.